This T cell receptor (beta chain) appears in the sequencing data of a study of CD4 T cells in relation to SARS-CoV-2 and coronaviruses. Study background: TCR beta CDR3s were sequenced after approximately ten-day antigen culture of PBMCs.

The unexposed donors gave CD4+ T cells in about 2011-2018, prior to COVID-19. The cells were cultured for under 13 days before CD4+ T cells were isolated. Germline-derived CDR1 and CDR2 are SQVTM and ANQGSEA. Between the trimmed V and J ends, which lost 0 bases and 8 bases, there was a span of 10 bases. CDR3 length: 12 residues. Measured with immunoSEQ multiplex PCR; TCRdb has only the in-frame clones, and not every one. The table shows 20,000 to 25,000 clones, with roughly 69% occurring only once. This clone was picked up a small number of times. No antigen is known for it. The clonotype comes from a human donor in good health. This chain links TRBV29-1 with TRBJ1-2, with a tentative D call TRBD1 (6 bases). Source material: CD4+ T cells from PBMCs, cultured in vitro. The CDR3 protein is CSVEDRGGGYTF. CDR3 DNA sequence: TGCAGCGTTGAAGATAGGGGGGGCGGCTACACCTTC. Together with reference TRBV29-1 and TRBJ1-2, the CDR3 gives the full variable domain: SAVISQKPSRDICQRGTSLTIQCQVDSQVTMMFWYRQQPGQSLTLIATANQGSEATYESGFVIDKFPISRPNLTFSTLTVSNMSPEDSSIYLCSVEDRGGGYTFGSGTRLTVV.